The 10 T cell receptor beta chains presented below share a single source sample, sequenced in a study of cytomegalovirus exposure and HLA in healthy donors. A multiplex PCR was run with 60 Vbeta primers and 13 Jbeta primers. Data came from immunoSEQ multiplex PCR; TCRdb stores just in-frame clones and leaves some out. The table shows around 150,000 clones, with 60% to 80% occurring only once. Sequencing was performed on PBMCs. These receptors all come from a woman aged 25 to 45 in good health and CMV-seronegative.

V is TRBV5-4 and J is TRBJ1-2; the D is unclear. Germline values: CDR1 SGHNT, CDR2 YYREEE (reference sequence). The CDR3 contains 14 residues. The V end was cut by 0 bases, the J end by 4 bases, with 10 bases between. CDR3 coding DNA: TGTGCCAGCAGCTTGGATCCGGGGATCTATGGCTACACCTTC. It specifies CASSLDPGIYGYTF.

V and J are TRBV11-2 and TRBJ2-7; possible D gene TRBD1, 5 bases. The CDR3 covers 13 residues. The V and J ends lost 3 bases and 1 base respectively, with 7 bases between them. Germline CDR1 and CDR2: SGHAT and FQNNGV. The CDR3 here is CASSFRQSYEQYF. For the CDR3, the DNA is TGTGCCAGCAGCTTTCGACAGTCCTACGAGCAGTACTTC.

Concerning this clone itself: The junction departs from germline at one end; a sequencing error may be responsible. V and J are TRBV6-1 and TRBJ1-1; D gene uncertain. CDR3 size: 13 residues. The germline gives CDR1 MNHNS, CDR2 SASEGT. Here the CDR3 reads CASSERVNAEAFF. The CDR3 nucleotides read TGTGCCAGCAGTGAAAGAGTGAACGCTGAAGCTTTCTTT.

The chain joins TRBV11-2 to TRBJ1-3; D remains ambiguous. CDR1 is SGHAT, CDR2 FQNNGV, per germline. The CDR3 spans 14 residues. With 0 bases removed from V and 1 base from J, the gap between germline ends came to 4 bases. CDR3 protein: CASSLDRSGNTIYF. DNA of the CDR3: TGTGCCAGCAGCTTAGATCGGTCTGGAAACACCATATATTTT.

This clone was counted a few times. The chain employs TRBV6-5 and TRBJ1-4, with D maybe TRBD1 (6 bases). V was trimmed by 5 bases and J by 4 bases, leaving 14 bases between them. The germline gives CDR1 MNHEY, CDR2 SVGAGI. The CDR3 totals 15 residues. CDR3 amino acids: CASSGWGHVNEKLFF. The CDR3 nucleotides are TGTGCCAGCAGTGGGTGGGGGCACGTTAATGAAAAACTGTTTTTT.

The chain links TRBV18 to TRBJ2-1, with 8 bases identical to TRBD2. CDR3 length equals 17 residues. CDR1 is KGHSH, CDR2 LQKENI, per germline. The junction had 14 bases not matched to a gene; V was cut back by 2 bases and J by 8 bases. The CDR3: CASSPFLGTRDRDEQFF. DNA for the CDR3: TGTGCCAGCTCACCATTCCTCGGGACTAGGGATAGAGATGAGCAGTTCTTC. Looking up the rest from reference TRBV18 and TRBJ2-1 gives the full variable domain: NAGVMQNPRHLVRRRGQEARLRCSPMKGHSHVYWYRQLPEEGLKFMVYLQKENIIDESGMPKERFSAEFPKEGPSILRIQQVVRGDSAAYFCASSPFLGTRDRDEQFFGPGTRLTVL.

This chain links TRBV6-1 with TRBJ1-1; D might be TRBD1 (5 bases). CDR3 length: 12 amino acids. V lost 8 bases, J lost 3 bases, and 10 bases lay in between. Germline lookup yields CDR1 MNHNS and CDR2 SASEGT. CDR3 nucleotide sequence: TGTGCCAGCGGCCGGGGGGACACTGAAGCTTTCTTT. Protein product: CASGRGDTEAFF.

The CDR3 DNA reads TGTGCCAGCAGCCCGGGAGGGACCGGGGAGCTGTTTTTT. Encoded protein: CASSPGGTGELFF. V usage is TRBV7-3 and J usage is TRBJ2-2; 8 bases agree with TRBD2. V was pared by 5 bases and J by 5 bases, with 1 base of the junction left unmatched. Germline CDR1 is SGHTA and CDR2 is FQGTGA. CDR3 size: 13 residues.

The rearrangement links TRBV20-1 to TRBJ1-2; unclear D gene. The V end lost 3 bases, the J end lost 6 bases, and 8 bases lay between the germline ends. The germline V gene has CDR1 DFQATT and CDR2 SNEGSKA (reference sequence). The CDR3 is made up of 11 amino acids. The CDR3 is CSASYRDGYTF. Here the CDR3 DNA reads TGCAGTGCTAGTTACCGGGATGGCTACACCTTC.

The V gene is TRBV5-6, the J gene TRBJ2-1, with TRBD2 identical over 8 bases. The CDR3 is 13 residues long. Germline assignment: CDR1 SGHDT and CDR2 YYEEEE. With V trimmed by 6 bases and J by 2 bases, 1 base remained unmatched. The CDR3 loop is CASNSGAYNEQFF. The CDR3 DNA reads as TGTGCCAGCAATAGCGGGGCCTACAATGAGCAGTTCTTC.